This TCR beta chain was obtained from a study of T-cell reconstitution after alpha-beta-depleted transplantation in children. CDR3 length equals 14 residues. The junction had 8 bases not matched to a gene; V was cut back by 5 bases and J by 5 bases. It was with unique molecular identifiers that the TCRbeta library was prepared. TCRdb itself ran the PCR reads through MiXCR, one entry per CDR3 protein. The sample lists roughly 23,000 distinct CDR3 sequences, approximately 11% occurring once. This clonotype was picked up many times. Sequencing was performed on PBMCs from the stem cell graft donor, taken from the stem cell graft. J is TRBJ2-7 and V is TRBV12-3 or TRBV12-4, with 8 bases matching TRBD1. The clonotype comes from a human donor who donated a stem cell graft to a child with chronic granulomatous disease. The DNA of the CDR3 is TGTGCCAGCAGTATGGACAGGGAAAGCGACGAGCAGTACTTC. Its translation: CASSMDRESDEQYF.